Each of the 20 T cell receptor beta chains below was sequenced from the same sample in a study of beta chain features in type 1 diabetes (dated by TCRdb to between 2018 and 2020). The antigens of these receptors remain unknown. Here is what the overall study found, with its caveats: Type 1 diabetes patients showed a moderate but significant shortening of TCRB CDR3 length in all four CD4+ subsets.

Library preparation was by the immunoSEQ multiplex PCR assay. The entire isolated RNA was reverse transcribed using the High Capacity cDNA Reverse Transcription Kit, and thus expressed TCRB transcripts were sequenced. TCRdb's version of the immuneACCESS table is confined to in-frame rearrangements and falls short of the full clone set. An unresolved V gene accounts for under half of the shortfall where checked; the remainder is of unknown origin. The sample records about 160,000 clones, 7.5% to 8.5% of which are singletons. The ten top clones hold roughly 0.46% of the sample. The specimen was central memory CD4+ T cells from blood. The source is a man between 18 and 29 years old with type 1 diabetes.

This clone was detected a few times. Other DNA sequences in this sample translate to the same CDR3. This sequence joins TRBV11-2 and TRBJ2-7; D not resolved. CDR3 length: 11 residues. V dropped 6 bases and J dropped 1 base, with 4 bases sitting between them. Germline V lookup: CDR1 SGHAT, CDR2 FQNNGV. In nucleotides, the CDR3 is TGTGCCAGCAGTCCATCCTACGAGCAGTACTTC. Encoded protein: CASSPSYEQYF.

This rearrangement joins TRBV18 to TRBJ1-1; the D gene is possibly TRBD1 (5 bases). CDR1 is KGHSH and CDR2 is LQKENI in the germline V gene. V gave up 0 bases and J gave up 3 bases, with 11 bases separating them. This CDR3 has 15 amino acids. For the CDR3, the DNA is TGTGCCAGCTCACCACCCAACTCGGGGGACACTGAAGCTTTCTTT. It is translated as CASSPPNSGDTEAFF.

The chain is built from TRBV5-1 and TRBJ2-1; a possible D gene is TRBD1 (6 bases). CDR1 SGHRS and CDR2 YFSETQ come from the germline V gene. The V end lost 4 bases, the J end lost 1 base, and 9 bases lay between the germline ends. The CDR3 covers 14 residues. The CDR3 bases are TGCGCCAGCAGCGATGGACAGTCCTACAATGAGCAGTTCTTC. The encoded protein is CASSDGQSYNEQFF. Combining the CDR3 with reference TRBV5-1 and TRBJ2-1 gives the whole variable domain KAGVTQTPRYLIKTRGQQVTLSCSPISGHRSVSWYQQTPGQGLQFLFEYFSETQRNKGNFPGRFSGRQFSNSRSEMNVSTLELGDSALYLCASSDGQSYNEQFFGPGTRLTVL.

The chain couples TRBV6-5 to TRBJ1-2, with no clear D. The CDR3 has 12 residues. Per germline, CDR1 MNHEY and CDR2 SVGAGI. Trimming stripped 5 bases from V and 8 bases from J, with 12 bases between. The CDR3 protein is CASSEAPIGYTF. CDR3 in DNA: TGTGCCAGCAGTGAAGCGCCGATAGGCTACACCTTC.

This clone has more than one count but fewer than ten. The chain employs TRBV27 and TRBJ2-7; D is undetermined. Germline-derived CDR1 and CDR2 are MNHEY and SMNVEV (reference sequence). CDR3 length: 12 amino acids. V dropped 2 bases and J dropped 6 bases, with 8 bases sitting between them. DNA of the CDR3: TGTGCCAGCAGTTTACAACGAGGCGAGCAGTACTTC. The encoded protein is CASSLQRGEQYF.

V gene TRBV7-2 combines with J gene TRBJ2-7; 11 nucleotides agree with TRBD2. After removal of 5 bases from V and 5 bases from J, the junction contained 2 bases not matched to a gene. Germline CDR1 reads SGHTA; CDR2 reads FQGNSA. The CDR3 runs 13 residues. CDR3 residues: CASSKTSGNEQYF. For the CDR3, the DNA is TGTGCCAGCAGCAAGACTAGCGGGAACGAGCAGTACTTC. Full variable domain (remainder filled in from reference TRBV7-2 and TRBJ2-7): GAGVSQSPSNKVTEKGKDVELRCDPISGHTALYWYRQSLGQGLEFLIYFQGNSAPDKSGLPSDRFSAERTGGSVSTLTIQRTQQEDSAVYLCASSKTSGNEQYFGPGTRLTVT.

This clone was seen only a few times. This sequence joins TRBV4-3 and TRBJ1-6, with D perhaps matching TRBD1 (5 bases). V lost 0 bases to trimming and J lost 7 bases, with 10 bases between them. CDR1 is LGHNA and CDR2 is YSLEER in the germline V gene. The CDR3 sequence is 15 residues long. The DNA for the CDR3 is TGCGCCAGCAGCCAAGAGCGCGGGGGAAATTCACCCCTCCACTTT. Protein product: CASSQERGGNSPLHF.

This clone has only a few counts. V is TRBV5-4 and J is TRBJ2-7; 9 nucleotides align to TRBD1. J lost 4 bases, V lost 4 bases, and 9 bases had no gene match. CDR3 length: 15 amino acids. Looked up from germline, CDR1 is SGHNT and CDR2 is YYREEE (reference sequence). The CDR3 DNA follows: TGTGCCAGCAGCCCGGGACAGGGAAGTACGTACGAGCAGTACTTC. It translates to CASSPGQGSTYEQYF.

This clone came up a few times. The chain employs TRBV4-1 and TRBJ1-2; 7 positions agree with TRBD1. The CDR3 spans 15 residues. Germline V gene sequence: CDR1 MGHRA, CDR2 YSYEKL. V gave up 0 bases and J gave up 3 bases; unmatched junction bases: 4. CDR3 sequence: CASSQDRTGDYGYTF. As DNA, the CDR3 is TGCGCCAGCAGCCAAGATCGTACAGGGGACTATGGCTACACCTTC.

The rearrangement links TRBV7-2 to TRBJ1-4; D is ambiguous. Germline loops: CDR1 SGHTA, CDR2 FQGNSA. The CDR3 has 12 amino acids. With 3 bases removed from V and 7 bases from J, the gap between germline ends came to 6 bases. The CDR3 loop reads CASSFGGEKLFF. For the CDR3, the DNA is TGTGCCAGCAGCTTCGGCGGTGAAAAACTGTTTTTT.

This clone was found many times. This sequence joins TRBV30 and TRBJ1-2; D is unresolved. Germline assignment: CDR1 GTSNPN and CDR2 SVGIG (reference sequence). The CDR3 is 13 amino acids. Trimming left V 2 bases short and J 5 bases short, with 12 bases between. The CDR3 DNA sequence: TGTGCCTGGAGTCGAGCCATCCATTATGGCTACACCTTC. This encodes CAWSRAIHYGYTF.

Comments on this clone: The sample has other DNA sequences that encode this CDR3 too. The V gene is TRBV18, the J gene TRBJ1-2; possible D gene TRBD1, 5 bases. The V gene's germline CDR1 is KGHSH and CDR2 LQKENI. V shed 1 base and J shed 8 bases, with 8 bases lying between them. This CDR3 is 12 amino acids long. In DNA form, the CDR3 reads TGTGCCAGCTCACCACTCGGGGGAGGCTACACCTTC. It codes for CASSPLGGGYTF.

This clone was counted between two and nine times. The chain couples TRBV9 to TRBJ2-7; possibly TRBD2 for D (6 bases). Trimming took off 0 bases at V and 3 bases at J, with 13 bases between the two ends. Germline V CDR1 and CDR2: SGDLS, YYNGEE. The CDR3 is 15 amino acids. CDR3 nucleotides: TGTGCCAGCAGCGTAGGCGAGGGAGGTTTCTACGAGCAGTACTTC. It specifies CASSVGEGGFYEQYF.

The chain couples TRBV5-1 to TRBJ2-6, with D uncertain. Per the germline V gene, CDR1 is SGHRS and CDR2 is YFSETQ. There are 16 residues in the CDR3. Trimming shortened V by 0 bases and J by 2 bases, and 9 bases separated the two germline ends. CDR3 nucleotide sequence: TGCGCCAGCAGCTTGGCGGGTCACACTGGGGCCAACGTCCTGACTTTC. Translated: CASSLAGHTGANVLTF.

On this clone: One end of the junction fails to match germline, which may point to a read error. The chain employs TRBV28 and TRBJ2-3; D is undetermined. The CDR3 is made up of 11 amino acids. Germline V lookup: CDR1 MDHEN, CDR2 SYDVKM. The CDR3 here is CASSLADLLFF. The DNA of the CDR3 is TGTGCCAGCAGTTTAGCAGACTTACTATTTTTT.

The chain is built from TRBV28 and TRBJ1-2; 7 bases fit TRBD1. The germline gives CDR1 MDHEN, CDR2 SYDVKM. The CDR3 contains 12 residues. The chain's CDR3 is CAVLGQSYGYTF. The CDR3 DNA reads TGTGCAGTCCTGGGACAGAGCTATGGCTACACCTTC.

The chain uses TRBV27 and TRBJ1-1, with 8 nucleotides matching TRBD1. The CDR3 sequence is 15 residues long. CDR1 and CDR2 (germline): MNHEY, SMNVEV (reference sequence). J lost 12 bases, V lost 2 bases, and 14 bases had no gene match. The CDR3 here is CASSLIPRGQARTFF. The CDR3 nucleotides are TGTGCCAGCAGTTTAATCCCTCGGGGACAGGCGCGAACTTTCTTT.

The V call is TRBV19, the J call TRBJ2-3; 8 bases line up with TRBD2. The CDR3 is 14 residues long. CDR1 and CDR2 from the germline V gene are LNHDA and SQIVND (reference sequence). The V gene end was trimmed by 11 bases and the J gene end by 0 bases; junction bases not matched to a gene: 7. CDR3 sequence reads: CACKAGASTDTQYF. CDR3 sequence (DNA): TGTGCCTGCAAAGCGGGGGCCAGCACAGATACGCAGTATTTT.

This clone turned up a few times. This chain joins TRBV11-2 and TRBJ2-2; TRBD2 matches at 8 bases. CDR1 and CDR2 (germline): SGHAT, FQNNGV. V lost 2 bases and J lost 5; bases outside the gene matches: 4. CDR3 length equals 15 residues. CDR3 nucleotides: TGTGCCAGCAGCTTATGGCGCGGGGGGACCGGGGAGCTGTTTTTT. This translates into CASSLWRGGTGELFF.

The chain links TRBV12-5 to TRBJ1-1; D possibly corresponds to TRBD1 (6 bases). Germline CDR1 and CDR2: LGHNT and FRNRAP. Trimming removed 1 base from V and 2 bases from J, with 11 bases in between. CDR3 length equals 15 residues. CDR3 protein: CASGLGTGLNTEAFF. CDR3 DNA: TGTGCTAGTGGTTTGGGAACAGGGCTCAACACTGAAGCTTTCTTT.